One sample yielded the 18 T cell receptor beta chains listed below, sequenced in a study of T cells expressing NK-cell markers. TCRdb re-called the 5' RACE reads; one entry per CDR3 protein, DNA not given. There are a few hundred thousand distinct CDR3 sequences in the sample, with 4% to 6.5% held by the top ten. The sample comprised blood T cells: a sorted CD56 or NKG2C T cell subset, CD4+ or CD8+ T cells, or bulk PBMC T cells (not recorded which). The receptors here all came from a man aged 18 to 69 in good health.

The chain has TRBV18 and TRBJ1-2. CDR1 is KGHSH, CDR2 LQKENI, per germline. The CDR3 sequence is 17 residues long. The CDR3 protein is CASSPRGDPGQGYGYTF.

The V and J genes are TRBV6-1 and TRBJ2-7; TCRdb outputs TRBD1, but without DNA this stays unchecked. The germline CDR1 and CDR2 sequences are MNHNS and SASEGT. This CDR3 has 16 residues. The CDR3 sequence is CASSGLGSGDTPGQYF.

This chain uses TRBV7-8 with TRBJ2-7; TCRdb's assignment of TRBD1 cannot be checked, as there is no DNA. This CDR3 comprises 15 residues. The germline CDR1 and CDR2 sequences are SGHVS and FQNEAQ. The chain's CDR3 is CASSPAGQIIYEQYF.

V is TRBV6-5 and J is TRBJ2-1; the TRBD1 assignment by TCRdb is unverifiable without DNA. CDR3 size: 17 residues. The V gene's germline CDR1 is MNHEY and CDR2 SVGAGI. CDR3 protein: CASSHLGGAGRGNEQFF.

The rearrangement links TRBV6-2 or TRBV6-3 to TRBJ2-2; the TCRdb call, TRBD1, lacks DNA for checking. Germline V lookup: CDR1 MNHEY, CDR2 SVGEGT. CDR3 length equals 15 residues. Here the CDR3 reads CASSSDRVPTGELFF.

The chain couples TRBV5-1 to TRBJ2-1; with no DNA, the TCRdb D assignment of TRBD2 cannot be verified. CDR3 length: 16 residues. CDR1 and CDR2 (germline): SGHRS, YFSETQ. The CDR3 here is CASSLETSGGYNEQFF. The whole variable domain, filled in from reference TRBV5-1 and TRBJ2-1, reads KAGVTQTPRYLIKTRGQQVTLSCSPISGHRSVSWYQQTPGQGLQFLFEYFSETQRNKGNFPGRFSGRQFSNSRSEMNVSTLELGDSALYLCASSLETSGGYNEQFFGPGTRLTVL.

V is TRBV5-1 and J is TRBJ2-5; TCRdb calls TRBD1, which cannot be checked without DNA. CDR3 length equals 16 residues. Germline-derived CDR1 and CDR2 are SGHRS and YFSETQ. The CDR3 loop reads CASGAGANRKQETQYF. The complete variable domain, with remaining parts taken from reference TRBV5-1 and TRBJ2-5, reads KAGVTQTPRYLIKTRGQQVTLSCSPISGHRSVSWYQQTPGQGLQFLFEYFSETQRNKGNFPGRFSGRQFSNSRSEMNVSTLELGDSALYLCASGAGANRKQETQYFGPGTRLLVL.

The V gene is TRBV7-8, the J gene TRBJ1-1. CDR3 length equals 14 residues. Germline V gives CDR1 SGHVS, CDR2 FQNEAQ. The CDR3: CASSQMGWNTEAFF.

The CDR3 protein is CASSNYGTTSYEQYF. The V call is TRBV6-5, the J call TRBJ2-7; no DNA is available, so the TRBD2 call from TCRdb remains unchecked. This CDR3 comprises 15 residues. Germline V gene lookup returns CDR1 MNHEY and CDR2 SVGAGI.

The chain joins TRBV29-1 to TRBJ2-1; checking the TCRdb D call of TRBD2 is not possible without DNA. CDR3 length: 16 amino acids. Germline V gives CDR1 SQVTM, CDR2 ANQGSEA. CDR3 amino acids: CSVEDTSGGAYNEQFF.

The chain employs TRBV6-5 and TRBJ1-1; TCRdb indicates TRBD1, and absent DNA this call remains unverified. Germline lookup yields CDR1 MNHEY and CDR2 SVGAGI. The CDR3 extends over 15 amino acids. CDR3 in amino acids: CASSYPRGGNTEAFF.

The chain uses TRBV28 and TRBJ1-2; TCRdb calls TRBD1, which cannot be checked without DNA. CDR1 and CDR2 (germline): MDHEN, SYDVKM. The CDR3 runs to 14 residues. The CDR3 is CASRLLEGGGGYTF.

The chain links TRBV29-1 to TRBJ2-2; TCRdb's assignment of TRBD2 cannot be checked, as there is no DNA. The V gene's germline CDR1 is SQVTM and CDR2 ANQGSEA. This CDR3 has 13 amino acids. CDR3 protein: CTGAREFTGELFF.

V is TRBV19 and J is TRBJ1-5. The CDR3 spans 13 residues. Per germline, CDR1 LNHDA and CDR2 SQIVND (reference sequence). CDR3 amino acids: CASSTNYDQPQHF.

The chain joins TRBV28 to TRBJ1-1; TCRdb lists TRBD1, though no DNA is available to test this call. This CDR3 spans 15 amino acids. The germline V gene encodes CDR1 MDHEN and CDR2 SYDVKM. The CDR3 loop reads CASSLDRAMNTEAFF.

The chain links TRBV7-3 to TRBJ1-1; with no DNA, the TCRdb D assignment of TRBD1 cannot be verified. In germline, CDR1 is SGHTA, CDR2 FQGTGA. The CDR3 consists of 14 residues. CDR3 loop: CASNRQGVDTEAFF.

This chain's CDR3 is CASSLKGASPDTQYF. This chain links TRBV7-6 with TRBJ2-3; TCRdb returns TRBD2, unconfirmable since there is no DNA. Germline CDR1 is SGHVS and CDR2 is FNYEAQ. The CDR3 length is 15 residues.

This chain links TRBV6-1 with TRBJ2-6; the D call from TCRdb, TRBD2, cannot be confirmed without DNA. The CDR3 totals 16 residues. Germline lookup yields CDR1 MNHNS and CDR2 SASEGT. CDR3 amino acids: CASRLAGGQGANVLTF.